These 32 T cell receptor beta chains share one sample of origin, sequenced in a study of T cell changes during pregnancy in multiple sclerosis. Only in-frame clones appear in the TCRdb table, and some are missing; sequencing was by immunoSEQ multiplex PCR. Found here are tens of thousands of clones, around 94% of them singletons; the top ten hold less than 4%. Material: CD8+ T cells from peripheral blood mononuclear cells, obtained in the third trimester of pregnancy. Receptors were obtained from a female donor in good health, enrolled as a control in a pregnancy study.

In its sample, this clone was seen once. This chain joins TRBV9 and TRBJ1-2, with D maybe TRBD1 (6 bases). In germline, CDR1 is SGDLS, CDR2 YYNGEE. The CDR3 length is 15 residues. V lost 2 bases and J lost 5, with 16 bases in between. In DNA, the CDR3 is TGTGCCAGCAGCGTGGACAGCCGATCACTTTATGGCTACACCTTC. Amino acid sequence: CASSVDSRSLYGYTF.

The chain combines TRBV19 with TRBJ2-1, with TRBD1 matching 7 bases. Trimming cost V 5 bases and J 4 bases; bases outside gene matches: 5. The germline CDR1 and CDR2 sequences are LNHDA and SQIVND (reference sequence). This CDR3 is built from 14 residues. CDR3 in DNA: TGTGCCAGTAGTTCCCGGACAGGTTACAATGAGCAGTTCTTC. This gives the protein CASSSRTGYNEQFF. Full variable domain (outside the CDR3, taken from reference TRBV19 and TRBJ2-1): DGGITQSPKYLFRKEGQNVTLSCEQNLNHDAMYWYRQDPGQGLRLIYYSQIVNDFQKGDIAEGYSVSREKKESFPLTVTSAQKNPTAFYLCASSSRTGYNEQFFGPGTRLTVL.

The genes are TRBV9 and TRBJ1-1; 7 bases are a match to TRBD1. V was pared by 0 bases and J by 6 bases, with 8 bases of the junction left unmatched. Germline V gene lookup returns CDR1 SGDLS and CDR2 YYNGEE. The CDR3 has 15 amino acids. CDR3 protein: CASSVVAGTDPEAFF. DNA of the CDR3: TGTGCCAGCAGCGTAGTGGCAGGGACAGATCCTGAAGCTTTCTTT.

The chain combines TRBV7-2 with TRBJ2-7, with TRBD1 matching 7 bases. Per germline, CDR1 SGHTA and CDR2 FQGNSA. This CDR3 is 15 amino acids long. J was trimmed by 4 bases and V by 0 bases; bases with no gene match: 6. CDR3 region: CASSLAYPGGYEQYF. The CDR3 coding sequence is TGTGCCAGCAGCTTAGCGTACCCAGGGGGTTACGAGCAGTACTTC. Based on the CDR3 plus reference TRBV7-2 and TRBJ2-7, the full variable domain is GAGVSQSPSNKVTEKGKDVELRCDPISGHTALYWYRQSLGQGLEFLIYFQGNSAPDKSGLPSDRFSAERTGGSVSTLTIQRTQQEDSAVYLCASSLAYPGGYEQYFGPGTRLTVT.

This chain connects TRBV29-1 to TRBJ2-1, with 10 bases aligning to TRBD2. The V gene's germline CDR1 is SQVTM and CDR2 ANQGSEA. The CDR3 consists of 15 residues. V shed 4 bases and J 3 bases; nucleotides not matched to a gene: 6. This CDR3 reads CSVGTSGVDYNEQFF. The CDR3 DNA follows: TGCAGCGTTGGTACTAGCGGGGTTGACTACAATGAGCAGTTCTTC.

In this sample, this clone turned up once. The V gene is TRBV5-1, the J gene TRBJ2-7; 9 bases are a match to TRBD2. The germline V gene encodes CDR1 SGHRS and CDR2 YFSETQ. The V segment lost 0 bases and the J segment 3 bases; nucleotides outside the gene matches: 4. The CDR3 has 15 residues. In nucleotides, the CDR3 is TGCGCCAGCAGCTTGGGTACTAGCGGGTTCTACGAGCAGTACTTC. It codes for CASSLGTSGFYEQYF.

CDR3: CASSTGHIDQPQHF. DNA for the CDR3: TGTGCCAGCAGTACAGGTCATATCGATCAGCCCCAGCATTTT. V and J are TRBV5-6 and TRBJ1-5; tentatively, D is TRBD1 (5 bases). The CDR3 loop spans 14 amino acids. Germline CDR1 is SGHDT and CDR2 is YYEEEE. The V end lost 5 bases, the J end lost 5 bases, and 14 bases lay between the germline ends.

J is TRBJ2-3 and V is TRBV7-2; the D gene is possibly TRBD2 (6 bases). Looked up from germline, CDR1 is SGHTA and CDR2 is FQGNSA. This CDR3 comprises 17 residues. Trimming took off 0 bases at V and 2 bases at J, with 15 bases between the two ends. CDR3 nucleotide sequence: TGTGCCAGCAGCTTAGCGACGGCGGGGAGAATCACAGATACGCAGTATTTT. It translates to CASSLATAGRITDTQYF. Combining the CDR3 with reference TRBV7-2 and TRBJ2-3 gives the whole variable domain GAGVSQSPSNKVTEKGKDVELRCDPISGHTALYWYRQSLGQGLEFLIYFQGNSAPDKSGLPSDRFSAERTGGSVSTLTIQRTQQEDSAVYLCASSLATAGRITDTQYFGPGTRLTVL.

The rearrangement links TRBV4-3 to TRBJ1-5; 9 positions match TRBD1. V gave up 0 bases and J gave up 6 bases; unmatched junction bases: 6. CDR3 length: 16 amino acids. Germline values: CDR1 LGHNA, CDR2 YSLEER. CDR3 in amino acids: CASSQDGTGNTQPQHF. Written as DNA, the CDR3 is TGCGCCAGCAGCCAAGATGGGACAGGGAACACTCAGCCCCAGCATTTT.

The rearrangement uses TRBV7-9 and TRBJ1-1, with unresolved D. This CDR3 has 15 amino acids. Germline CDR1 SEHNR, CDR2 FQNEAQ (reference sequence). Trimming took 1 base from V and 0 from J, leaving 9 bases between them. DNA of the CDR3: TGTGCCAGCAGCTTAGAAGCGGGTTTGAACACTGAAGCTTTCTTT. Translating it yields CASSLEAGLNTEAFF. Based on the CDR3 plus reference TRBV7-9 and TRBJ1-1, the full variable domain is DTGVSQNPRHKITKRGQNVTFRCDPISEHNRLYWYRQTLGQGPEFLTYFQNEAQLEKSRLLSDRFSAERPKGSFSTLEIQRTEQGDSAMYLCASSLEAGLNTEAFFGQGTRLTVV.

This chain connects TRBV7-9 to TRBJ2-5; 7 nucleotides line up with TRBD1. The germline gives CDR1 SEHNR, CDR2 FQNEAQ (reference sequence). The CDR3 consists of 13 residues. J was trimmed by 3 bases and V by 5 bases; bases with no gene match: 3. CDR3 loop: CASSAGTEETQYF. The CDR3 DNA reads TGTGCCAGCAGCGCCGGGACAGAAGAGACCCAGTACTTC.

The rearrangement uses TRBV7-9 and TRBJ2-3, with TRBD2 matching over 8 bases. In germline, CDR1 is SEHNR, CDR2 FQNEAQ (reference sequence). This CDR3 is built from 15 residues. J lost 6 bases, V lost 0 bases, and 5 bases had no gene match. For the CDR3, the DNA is TGTGCCAGCAGCTTAGCTGGCGGGGGGATCGATACGCAGTATTTT. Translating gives CASSLAGGGIDTQYF.

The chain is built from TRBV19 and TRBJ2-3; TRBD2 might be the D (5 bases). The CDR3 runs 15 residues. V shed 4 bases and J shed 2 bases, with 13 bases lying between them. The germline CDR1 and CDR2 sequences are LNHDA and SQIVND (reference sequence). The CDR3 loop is CASSRGVSNTDTQYF. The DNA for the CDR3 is TGTGCCAGTAGTAGGGGAGTATCTAACACAGATACGCAGTATTTT.

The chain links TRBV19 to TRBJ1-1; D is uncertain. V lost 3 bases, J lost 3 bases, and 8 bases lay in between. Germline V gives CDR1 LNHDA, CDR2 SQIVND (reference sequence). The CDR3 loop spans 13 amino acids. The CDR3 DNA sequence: TGTGCCAGTAGTATGGGCAGCTACACTGAAGCTTTCTTT. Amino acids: CASSMGSYTEAFF.

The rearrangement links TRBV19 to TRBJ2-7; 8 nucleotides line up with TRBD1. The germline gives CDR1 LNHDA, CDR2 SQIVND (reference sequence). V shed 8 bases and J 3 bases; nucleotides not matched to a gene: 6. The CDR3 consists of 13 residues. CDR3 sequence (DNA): TGTGCCAGTGGGACAGGCCTCTTCTACGAGCAGTACTTC. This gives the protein CASGTGLFYEQYF.

CDR3 residues: CATSREASGGVGTDTQYF. DNA of the CDR3: TGTGCCACCAGCAGAGAGGCTAGCGGGGGAGTCGGCACAGATACGCAGTATTTT. The chain links TRBV15 to TRBJ2-3, with 10 bases aligning to TRBD2. Germline V lookup: CDR1 LNHNV, CDR2 YYDKDF (reference sequence). Trimming at V came to 0 bases and at J to 1 base, leaving 7 bases not matched to a gene. CDR3 size: 18 residues.

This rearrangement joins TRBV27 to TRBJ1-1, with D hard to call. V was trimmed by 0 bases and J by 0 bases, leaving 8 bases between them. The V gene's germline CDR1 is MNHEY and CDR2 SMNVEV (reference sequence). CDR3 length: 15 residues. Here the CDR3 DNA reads TGTGCCAGCAGTTTATCTGGCGGAATGAACACTGAAGCTTTCTTT. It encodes CASSLSGGMNTEAFF.

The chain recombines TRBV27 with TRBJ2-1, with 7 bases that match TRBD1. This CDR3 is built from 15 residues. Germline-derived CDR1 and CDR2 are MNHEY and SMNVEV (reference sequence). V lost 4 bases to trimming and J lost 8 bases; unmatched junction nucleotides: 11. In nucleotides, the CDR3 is TGTGCCAGCAGTTCCTTACGACAGGGTCCCGATGAGCAGTTCTTC. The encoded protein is CASSSLRQGPDEQFF.

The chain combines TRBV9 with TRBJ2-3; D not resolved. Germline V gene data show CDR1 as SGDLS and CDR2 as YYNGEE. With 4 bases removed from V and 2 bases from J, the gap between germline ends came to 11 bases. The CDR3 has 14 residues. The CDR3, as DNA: TGTGCCAGCAGCCTAAGATTGATCACAGATACGCAGTATTTT. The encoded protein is CASSLRLITDTQYF.

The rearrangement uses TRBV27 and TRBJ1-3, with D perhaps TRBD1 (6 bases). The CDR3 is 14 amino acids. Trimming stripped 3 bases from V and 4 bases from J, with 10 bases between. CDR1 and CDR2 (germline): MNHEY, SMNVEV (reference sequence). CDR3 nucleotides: TGTGCCAGCAGTTTGCAGGGGCAAGGAAACACCATATATTTT. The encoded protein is CASSLQGQGNTIYF.

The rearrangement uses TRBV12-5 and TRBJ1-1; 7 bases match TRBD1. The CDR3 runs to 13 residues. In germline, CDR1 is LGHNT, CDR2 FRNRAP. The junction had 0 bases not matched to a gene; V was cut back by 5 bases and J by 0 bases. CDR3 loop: CASGTGVNTEAFF. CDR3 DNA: TGTGCTAGTGGTACAGGGGTGAACACTGAAGCTTTCTTT.

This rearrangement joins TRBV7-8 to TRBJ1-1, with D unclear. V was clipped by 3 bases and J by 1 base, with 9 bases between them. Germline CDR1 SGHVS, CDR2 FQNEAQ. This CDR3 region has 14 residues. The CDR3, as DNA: TGTGCCAGCAGCTTTGGAGTCCGGAACACTGAAGCTTTCTTT. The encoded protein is CASSFGVRNTEAFF.

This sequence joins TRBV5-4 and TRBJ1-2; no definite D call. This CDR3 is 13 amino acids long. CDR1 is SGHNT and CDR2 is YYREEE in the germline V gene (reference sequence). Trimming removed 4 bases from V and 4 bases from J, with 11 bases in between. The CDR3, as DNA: TGTGCCAGCAGCGAACGGTGGAGCTATGGCTACACCTTC. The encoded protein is CASSERWSYGYTF.

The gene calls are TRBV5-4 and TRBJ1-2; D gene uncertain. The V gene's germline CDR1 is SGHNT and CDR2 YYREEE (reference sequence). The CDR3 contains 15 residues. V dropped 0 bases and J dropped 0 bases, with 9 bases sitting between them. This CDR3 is CASSLEVGANYGYTF. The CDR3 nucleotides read TGTGCCAGCAGCTTGGAGGTGGGAGCTAACTATGGCTACACCTTC.

The CDR3 nucleotides read TGTGCCAGCAGCCAAGATATAAGCGGGGGGGACCATGAGCAGTTCTTC. Amino acids: CASSQDISGGDHEQFF. This chain joins TRBV4-2 and TRBJ2-1; 10 nucleotides align to TRBD2. The length of the CDR3 is 16 residues. The junction had 7 bases not matched to a gene; V was cut back by 0 bases and J by 8 bases. Germline V gene data show CDR1 as LGHNA and CDR2 as YNFKEQ.

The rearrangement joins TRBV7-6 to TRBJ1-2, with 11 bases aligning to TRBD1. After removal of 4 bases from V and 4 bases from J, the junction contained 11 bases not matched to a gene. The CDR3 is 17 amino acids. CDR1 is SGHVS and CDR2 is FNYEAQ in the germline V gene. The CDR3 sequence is CASSSFGQGAQSYGYTF. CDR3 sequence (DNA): TGTGCCAGCAGCTCTTTCGGACAGGGGGCCCAGAGCTATGGCTACACCTTC. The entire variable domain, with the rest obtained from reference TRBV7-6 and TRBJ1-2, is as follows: GAGVSQSPRYKVTKRGQDVALRCDPISGHVSLYWYRQALGQGPEFLTYFNYEAQQDKSGLPNDRFSAERPEGSISTLTIQRTEQRDSAMYRCASSSFGQGAQSYGYTFGSGTRLTVV.

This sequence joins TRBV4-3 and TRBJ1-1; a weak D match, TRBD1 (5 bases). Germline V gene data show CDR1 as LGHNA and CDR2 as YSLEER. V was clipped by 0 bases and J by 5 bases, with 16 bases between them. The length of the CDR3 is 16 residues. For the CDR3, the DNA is TGCGCCAGCAGCCAAGATTCTGGGGACTCGGGGACTGAAGCTTTCTTT. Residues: CASSQDSGDSGTEAFF.

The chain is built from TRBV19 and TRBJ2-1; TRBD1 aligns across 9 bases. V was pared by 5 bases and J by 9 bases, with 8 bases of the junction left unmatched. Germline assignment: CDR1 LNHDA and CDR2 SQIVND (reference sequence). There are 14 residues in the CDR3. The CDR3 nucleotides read TGTGCCAGTAGTCCAAGGACAGGGGAGTCTGAGCAGTTCTTC. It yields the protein CASSPRTGESEQFF. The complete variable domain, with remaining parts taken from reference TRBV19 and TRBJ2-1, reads DGGITQSPKYLFRKEGQNVTLSCEQNLNHDAMYWYRQDPGQGLRLIYYSQIVNDFQKGDIAEGYSVSREKKESFPLTVTSAQKNPTAFYLCASSPRTGESEQFFGPGTRLTVL.

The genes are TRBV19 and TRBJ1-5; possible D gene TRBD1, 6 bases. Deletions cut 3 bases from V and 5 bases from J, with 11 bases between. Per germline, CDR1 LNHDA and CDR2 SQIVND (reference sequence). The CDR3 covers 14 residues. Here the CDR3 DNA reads TGTGCCAGTAGTATTCAGGGGACCGATCAGCCCCAGCATTTT. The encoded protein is CASSIQGTDQPQHF.

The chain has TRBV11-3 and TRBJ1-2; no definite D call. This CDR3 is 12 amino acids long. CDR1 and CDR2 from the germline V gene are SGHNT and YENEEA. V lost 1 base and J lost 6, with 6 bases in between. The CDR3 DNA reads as TGTGCCAGCAGCTTAGCCGGTGATGGCTACACCTTC. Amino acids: CASSLAGDGYTF.

The CDR3 DNA follows: TGTGCCAGCCAATCGACAGAATATAGCAATCAGCCCCAGCATTTT. Translating it yields CASQSTEYSNQPQHF. The chain has TRBV6-6 and TRBJ1-5; tentative D call: TRBD1 (5 bases). The V and J ends lost 8 bases and 0 bases respectively, with 14 bases between them. Germline CDR1 and CDR2: MNHNY and SVGAGI (reference sequence). This CDR3 comprises 15 residues.

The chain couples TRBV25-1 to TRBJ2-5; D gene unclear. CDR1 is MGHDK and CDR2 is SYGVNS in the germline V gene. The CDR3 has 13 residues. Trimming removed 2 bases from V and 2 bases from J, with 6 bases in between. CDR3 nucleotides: TGTGCCAGCAGTGAAAGTCGGCAAGAGACCCAGTACTTC. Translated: CASSESRQETQYF.